This T cell receptor (beta chain) was profiled in a study of PD-L1 blockade in urothelial cancer. At the level of the study: Before enrollment, 0 to 3 chemotherapy regimens had been given to patients.

Here immunoSEQ multiplex PCR was the method, and the copy in TCRdb shows in-frame clones only, minus some. The data hold about 45,000 clones, with roughly 82% observed a single time. Time point denoted: peripheral blood 6 weeks after treatment start. Patients were diagnosed with urothelial carcinoma, either locally advanced or metastatic. This CDR3 is built from 16 residues. Germline assignment: CDR1 LGHNA and CDR2 YNFKEQ. Trimming cost V 4 bases and J 4 bases; bases outside gene matches: 7. The source was PBMCs, collected around atezolizumab (anti-PD-L1) treatment. This clonotype originated in a man aged 55 to 69 with urothelial cancer. The chain is built from TRBV4-2 and TRBJ2-5, with 12 nucleotides matching TRBD2. The CDR3 DNA reads as TGTGCCAGCAGCCGCCGACTAGCGGGAGAGGCAGAGACCCAGTACTTC. Translation gives CASSRRLAGEAETQYF.